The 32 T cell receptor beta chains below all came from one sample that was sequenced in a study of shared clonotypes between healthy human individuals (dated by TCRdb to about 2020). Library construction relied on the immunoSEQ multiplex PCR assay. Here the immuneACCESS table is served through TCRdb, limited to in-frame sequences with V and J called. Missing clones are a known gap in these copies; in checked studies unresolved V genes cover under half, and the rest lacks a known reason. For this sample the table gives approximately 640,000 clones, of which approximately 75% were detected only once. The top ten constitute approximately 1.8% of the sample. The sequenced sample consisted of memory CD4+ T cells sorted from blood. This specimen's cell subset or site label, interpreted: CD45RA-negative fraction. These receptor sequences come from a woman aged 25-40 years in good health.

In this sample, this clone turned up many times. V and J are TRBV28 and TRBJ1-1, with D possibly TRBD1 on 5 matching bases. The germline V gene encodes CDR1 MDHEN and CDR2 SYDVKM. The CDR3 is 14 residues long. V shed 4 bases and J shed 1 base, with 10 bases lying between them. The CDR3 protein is CASSWGAENTEAFF. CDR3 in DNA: TGTGCCAGCAGTTGGGGCGCGGAGAACACTGAAGCTTTCTTT.

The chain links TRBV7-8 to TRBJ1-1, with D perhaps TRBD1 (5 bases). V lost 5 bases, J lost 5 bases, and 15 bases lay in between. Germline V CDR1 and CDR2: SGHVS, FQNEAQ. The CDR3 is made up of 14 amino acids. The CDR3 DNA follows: TGTGCCAGCAGCGAACGGACGGCAGGGACTGAAGCTTTCTTT. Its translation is CASSERTAGTEAFF.

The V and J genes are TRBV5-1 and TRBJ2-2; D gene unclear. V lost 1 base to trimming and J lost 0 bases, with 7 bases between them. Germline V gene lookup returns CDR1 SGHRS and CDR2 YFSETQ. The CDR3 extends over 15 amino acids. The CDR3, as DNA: TGCGCCAGCAGCTTGACTCTGGCGAACACCGGGGAGCTGTTTTTT. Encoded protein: CASSLTLANTGELFF.

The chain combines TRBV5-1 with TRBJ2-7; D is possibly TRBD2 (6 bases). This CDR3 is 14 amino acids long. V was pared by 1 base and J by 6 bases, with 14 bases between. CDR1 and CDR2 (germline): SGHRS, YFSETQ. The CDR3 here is CASSLPGDRGEQYF. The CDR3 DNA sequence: TGCGCCAGCAGCTTGCCGGGGGATAGGGGCGAGCAGTACTTC.

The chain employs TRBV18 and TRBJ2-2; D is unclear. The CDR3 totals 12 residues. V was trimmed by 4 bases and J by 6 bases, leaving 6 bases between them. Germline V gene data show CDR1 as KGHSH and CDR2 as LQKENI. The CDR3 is CASSLEAGELFF. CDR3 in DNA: TGTGCCAGCTCACTCGAAGCCGGGGAGCTGTTTTTT. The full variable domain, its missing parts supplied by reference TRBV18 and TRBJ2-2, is NAGVMQNPRHLVRRRGQEARLRCSPMKGHSHVYWYRQLPEEGLKFMVYLQKENIIDESGMPKERFSAEFPKEGPSILRIQQVVRGDSAAYFCASSLEAGELFFGEGSRLTVL.

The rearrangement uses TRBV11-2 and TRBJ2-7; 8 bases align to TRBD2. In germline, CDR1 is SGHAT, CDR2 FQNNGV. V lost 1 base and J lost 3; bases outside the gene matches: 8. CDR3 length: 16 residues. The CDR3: CASSLGMTSAFYEQYF. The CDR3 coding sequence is TGTGCCAGCAGCTTAGGTATGACTAGCGCCTTCTACGAGCAGTACTTC.

The CDR3, as DNA: TGTGCCTGGAGTGGGACAGGGCTTGGGGCCCTCCACTTT. It is translated as CAWSGTGLGALHF. V gene TRBV30 combines with J gene TRBJ1-6; the match to TRBD1 covers 8 bases. V gave up 1 base and J gave up 14 bases; unmatched junction bases: 7. Germline-derived CDR1 and CDR2 are GTSNPN and SVGIG (reference sequence). The CDR3 totals 13 residues.

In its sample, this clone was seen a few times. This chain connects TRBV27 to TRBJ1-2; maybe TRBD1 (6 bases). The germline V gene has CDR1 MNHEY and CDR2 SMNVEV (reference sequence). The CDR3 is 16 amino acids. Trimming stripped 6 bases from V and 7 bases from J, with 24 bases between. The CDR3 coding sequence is TGTGCCAGCAGCCCCGGGGGGGGCAGGGTGAAATCTGGCTACACCTTC. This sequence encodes CASSPGGGRVKSGYTF.

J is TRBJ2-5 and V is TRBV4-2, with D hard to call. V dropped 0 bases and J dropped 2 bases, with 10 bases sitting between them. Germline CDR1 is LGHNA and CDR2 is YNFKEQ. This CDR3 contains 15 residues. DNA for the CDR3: TGTGCCAGCAGCCAAGATTCGGACCCACAAGAGACCCAGTACTTC. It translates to CASSQDSDPQETQYF.

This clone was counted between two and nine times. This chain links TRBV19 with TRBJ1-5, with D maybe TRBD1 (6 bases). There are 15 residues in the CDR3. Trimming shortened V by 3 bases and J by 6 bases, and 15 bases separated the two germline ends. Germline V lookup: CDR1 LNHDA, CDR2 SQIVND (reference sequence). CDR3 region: CASSMSGGRVQPQHF. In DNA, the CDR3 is TGTGCCAGTAGTATGTCTGGGGGCCGTGTTCAGCCCCAGCATTTT.

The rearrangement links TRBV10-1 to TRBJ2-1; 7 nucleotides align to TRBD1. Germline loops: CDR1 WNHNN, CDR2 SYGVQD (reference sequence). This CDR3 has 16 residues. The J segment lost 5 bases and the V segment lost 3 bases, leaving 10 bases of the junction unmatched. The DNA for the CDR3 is TGCGCCAGCAGTGACCTACCGGGACAGCCTCACAATGAGCAGTTCTTC. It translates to CASSDLPGQPHNEQFF.

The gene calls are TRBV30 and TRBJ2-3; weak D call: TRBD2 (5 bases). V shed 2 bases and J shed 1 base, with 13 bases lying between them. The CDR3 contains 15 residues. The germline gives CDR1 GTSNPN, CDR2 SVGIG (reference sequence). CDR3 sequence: CAWSWADLGTDTQYF. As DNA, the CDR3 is TGTGCCTGGAGTTGGGCGGACTTGGGCACAGATACGCAGTATTTT.

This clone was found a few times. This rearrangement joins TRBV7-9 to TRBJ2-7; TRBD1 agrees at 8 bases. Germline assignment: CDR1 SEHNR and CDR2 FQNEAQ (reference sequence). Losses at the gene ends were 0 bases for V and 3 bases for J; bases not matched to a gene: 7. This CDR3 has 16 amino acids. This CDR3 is CASSLAWTGQDYEQYF. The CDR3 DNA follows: TGTGCCAGCAGCTTAGCTTGGACAGGGCAAGACTACGAGCAGTACTTC. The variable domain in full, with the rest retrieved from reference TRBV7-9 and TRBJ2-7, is DTGVSQNPRHKITKRGQNVTFRCDPISEHNRLYWYRQTLGQGPEFLTYFQNEAQLEKSRLLSDRFSAERPKGSFSTLEIQRTEQGDSAMYLCASSLAWTGQDYEQYFGPGTRLTVT.

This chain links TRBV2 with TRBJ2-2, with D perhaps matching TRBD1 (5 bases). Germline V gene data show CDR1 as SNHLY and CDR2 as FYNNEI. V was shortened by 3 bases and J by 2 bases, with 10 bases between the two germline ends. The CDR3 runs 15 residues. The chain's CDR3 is CASSDQGTNTGELFF. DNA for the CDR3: TGTGCCAGCAGTGACCAGGGTACCAACACCGGGGAGCTGTTTTTT.

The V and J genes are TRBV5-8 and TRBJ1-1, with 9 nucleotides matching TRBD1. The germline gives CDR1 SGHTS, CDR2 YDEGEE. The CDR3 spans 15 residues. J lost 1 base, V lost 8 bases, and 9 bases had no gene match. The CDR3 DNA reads TGTGCCAGTAGCGCCGGGACAGGGAAGAACACTGAAGCTTTCTTT. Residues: CASSAGTGKNTEAFF.

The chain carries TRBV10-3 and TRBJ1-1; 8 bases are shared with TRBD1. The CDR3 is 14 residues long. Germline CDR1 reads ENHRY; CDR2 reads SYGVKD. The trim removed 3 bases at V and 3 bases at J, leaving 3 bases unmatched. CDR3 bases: TGTGCCATCAGTGAACTGACAGGGGACACTGAAGCTTTCTTT. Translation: CAISELTGDTEAFF.

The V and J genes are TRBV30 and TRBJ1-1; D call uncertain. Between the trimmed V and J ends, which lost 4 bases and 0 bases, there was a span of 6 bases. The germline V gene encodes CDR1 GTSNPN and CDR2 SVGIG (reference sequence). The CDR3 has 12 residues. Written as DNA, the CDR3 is TGTGCCTGGAACGGCTTGAACACTGAAGCTTTCTTT. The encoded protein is CAWNGLNTEAFF. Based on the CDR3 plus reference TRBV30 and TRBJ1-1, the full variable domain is SQTIHQWPATLVQPVGSPLSLECTVEGTSNPNLYWYRQAAGRGLQLLFYSVGIGQISSEVPQNLSASRPQDRQFILSSKKLLLSDSGFYLCAWNGLNTEAFFGQGTRLTVV.

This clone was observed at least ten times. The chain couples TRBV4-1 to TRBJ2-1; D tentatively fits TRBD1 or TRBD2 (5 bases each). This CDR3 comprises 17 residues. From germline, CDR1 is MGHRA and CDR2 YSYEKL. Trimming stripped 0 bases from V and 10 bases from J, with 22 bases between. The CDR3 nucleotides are TGCGCCAGCAGCCAAGAGGGTGTGGGCGTGGGGGTGGCGGAGCAGTTCTTC. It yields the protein CASSQEGVGVGVAEQFF.

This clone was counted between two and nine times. The DNA for the CDR3 is TGTGCCAGCAGCCCAGGACAGCGCCTCTTGGAGCCCCAGCATTTT. Its translation: CASSPGQRLLEPQHF. V and J are TRBV11-2 and TRBJ1-5; D is possibly TRBD1 (6 bases). V was shortened by 5 bases and J by 8 bases, with 19 bases between the two germline ends. The CDR3 contains 15 residues. The germline V gene encodes CDR1 SGHAT and CDR2 FQNNGV.

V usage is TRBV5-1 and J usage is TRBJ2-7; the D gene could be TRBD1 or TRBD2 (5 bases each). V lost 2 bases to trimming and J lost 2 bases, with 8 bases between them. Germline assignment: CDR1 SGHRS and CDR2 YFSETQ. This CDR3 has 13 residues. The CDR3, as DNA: TGCGCCAGCAGCTTTGAGGGGCCCTACGAGCAGTACTTC. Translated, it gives CASSFEGPYEQYF.

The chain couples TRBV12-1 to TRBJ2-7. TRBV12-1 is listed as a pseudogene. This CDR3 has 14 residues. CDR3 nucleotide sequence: TGTGCCAGCAGCCTTTATAGGATGTCCTACGAGCAGTACTTC. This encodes CASSLYRMSYEQYF.

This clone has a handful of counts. The CDR3 loop is CASSDLTSGSYNEQFF. The CDR3 DNA reads as TGCGCCAGCAGTGATTTGACTAGCGGGAGTTACAATGAGCAGTTCTTC. V and J are TRBV10-1 and TRBJ2-1, with TRBD2 matching 12 bases. Germline CDR1 reads WNHNN; CDR2 reads SYGVQD (reference sequence). V shed 3 bases, J shed 4 bases, and the junction held 4 bases outside the gene matches. The CDR3 runs 16 residues.

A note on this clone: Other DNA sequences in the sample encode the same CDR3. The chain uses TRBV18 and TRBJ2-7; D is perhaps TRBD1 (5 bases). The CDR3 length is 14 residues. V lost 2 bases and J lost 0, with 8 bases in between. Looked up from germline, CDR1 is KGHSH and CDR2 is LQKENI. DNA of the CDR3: TGTGCCAGCTCACCAGACAGCATCTCCTACGAGCAGTACTTC. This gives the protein CASSPDSISYEQYF.

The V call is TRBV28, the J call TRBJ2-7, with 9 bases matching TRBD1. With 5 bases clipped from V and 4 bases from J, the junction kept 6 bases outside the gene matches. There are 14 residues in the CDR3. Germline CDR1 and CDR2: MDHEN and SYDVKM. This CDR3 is CASSPGQGSYEQYF. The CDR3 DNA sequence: TGTGCCAGCAGTCCAGGACAGGGGTCGTACGAGCAGTACTTC.

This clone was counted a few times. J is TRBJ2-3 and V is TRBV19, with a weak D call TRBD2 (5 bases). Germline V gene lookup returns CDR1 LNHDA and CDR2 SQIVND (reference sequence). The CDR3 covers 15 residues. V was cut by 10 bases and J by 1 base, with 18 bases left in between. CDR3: CATRTRGRGTDTQYF. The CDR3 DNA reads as TGTGCCACTCGCACCCGCGGGCGGGGCACAGATACGCAGTATTTT. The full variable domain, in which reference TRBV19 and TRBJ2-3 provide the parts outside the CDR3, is DGGITQSPKYLFRKEGQNVTLSCEQNLNHDAMYWYRQDPGQGLRLIYYSQIVNDFQKGDIAEGYSVSREKKESFPLTVTSAQKNPTAFYLCATRTRGRGTDTQYFGPGTRLTVL.

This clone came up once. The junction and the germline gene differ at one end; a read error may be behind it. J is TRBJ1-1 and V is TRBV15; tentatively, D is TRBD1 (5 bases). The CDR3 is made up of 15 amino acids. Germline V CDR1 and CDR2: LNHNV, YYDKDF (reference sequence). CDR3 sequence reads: CATSGDRLYSTEAFF. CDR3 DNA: TGTGCCACCAGCGGAGACAGACTTTATAGCACTGAAGCTTTCTTT.

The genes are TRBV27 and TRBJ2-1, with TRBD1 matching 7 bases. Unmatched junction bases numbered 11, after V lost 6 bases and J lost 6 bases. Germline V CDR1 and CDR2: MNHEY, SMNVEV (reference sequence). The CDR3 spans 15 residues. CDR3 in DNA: TGTGCCAGCAGCCCCAACCGGGACAGATTCAATGAGCAGTTCTTC. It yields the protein CASSPNRDRFNEQFF.

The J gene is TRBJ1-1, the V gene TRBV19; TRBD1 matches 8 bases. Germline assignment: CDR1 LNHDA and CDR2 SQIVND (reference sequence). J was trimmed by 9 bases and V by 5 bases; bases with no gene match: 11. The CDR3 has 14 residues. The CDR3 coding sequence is TGTGCCAGTAGTTTCCGGGACAGGCCGGGGAAAGCTTTCTTT. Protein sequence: CASSFRDRPGKAFF.

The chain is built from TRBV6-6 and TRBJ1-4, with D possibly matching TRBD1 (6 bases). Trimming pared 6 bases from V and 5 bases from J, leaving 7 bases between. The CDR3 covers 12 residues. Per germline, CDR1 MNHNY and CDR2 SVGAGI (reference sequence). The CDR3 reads CASRDRNEKLFF. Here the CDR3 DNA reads TGTGCCAGCAGAGACAGGAATGAAAAACTGTTTTTT.

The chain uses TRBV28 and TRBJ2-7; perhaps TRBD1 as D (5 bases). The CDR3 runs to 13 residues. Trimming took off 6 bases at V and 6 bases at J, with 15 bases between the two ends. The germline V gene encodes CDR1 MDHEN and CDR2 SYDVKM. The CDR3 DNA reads TGTGCCAGCAGGTCGGCAGGGTCTATCGAGCAGTACTTC. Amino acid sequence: CASRSAGSIEQYF. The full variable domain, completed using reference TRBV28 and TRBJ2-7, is DVKVTQSSRYLVKRTGEKVFLECVQDMDHENMFWYRQDPGLGLRLIYFSYDVKMKEKGDIPEGYSVSREKKERFSLILESASTNQTSMYLCASRSAGSIEQYFGPGTRLTVT.

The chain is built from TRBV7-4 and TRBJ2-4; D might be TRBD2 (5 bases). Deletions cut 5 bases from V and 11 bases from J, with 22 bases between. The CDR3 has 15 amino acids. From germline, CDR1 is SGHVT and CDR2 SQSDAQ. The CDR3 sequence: CASSLWEFHVFLQYF. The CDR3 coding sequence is TGTGCCAGCAGCCTGTGGGAGTTCCATGTATTTCTTCAGTACTTC.

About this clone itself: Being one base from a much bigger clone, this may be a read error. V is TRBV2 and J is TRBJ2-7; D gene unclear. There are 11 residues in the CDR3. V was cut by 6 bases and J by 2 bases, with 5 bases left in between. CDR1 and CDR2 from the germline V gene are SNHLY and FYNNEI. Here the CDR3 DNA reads TGTGCCAGCAGCAAAACCTACGAGCAGTACTTC. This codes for CASSKTYEQYF. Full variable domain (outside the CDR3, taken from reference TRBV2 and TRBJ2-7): EPEVTQTPSHQVTQMGQEVILRCVPISNHLYFYWYRQILGQKVEFLVSFYNNEISEKSEIFDDQFSVERPDGSNFTLKIRSTKLEDSAMYFCASSKTYEQYFGPGTRLTVT.